This T cell receptor (beta chain) was identified in a study of Graves' ophthalmopathy and Graves' hyperthyroidism. Amplification from RNA transcripts yielded the TCR beta CDR3 regions. Second-round multiplex PCR came after first-round RT-PCR with HTBI primers. TCRdb fed the multiplex PCR reads into MiXCR, producing one record per CDR3 protein. The table shows about 590,000 distinct CDR3 sequences, with 39% occurring only once. General observations from the study: In blood, most expanded thyroid clonotypes above 0.001 frequency were also detected. Cross-validated, the 13-signature model showed 87.88%/81.08% sensitivity/specificity, and 80%/75% in the test set.

As concerns this clonotype: Its specificity is not known.

Patients were left out if they had other autoimmune diseases, uncontrolled infections, pregnancy or lactation. Clinical symptoms and serum thyroxine were used for diagnosis; TRAb, thyroid ultrasound and orbital computed tomography were also relied on. Germline V gives CDR1 SGHVS, CDR2 FNYEAQ. V dropped 5 bases and J dropped 13; count of bases not matched to a gene: 20. This CDR3 has 16 residues. Sequenced sample: peripheral blood or thyroid tissue (not recorded which). This TCR was sampled from an adult man with Graves' hyperthyroidism. The rearrangement joins TRBV7-6 to TRBJ2-5; 9 bases map to TRBD1. CDR3 bases: TGTGCCAGCAGCGCCTCCACAGGGGGCAGCTCTTACGAGCGGTACTTC. It encodes CASSASTGGSSYERYF.